The source of this TCR beta chain is a study of shared clonotypes between healthy human individuals. Data came from immunoSEQ multiplex PCR; TCRdb stores just in-frame clones and leaves some out. Altogether 500,000 to 550,000 clones are present, approximately 95% being singletons, with the ten largest covering under 0.065%. Study-wide results and limits: Rarefaction exposed incomplete sorted-subset sequencing despite large depth. Shared clonotypes: 4.5% to 5% naive CD4, roughly 3.8% naive CD8, less than 2.5% memory CD4, more than 0.3% memory CD8.

Of note for this clone: Its antigen is not identified.

The CDR3 is made up of 16 amino acids. Germline V gene sequence: CDR1 LNHDA, CDR2 SQIVND (reference sequence). The V gene end was trimmed by 5 bases and the J gene end by 7 bases; junction bases not matched to a gene: 9. The sequencing input was naive CD4+ T cells sorted from blood. Subset defined: CD45RA+ positively selected. This receptor was identified in a young woman in good health. The chain carries TRBV19 and TRBJ2-3, with 13 bases identical to TRBD2. The CDR3 sequence is CASSSPGLAGSYTQYF. CDR3 bases: TGTGCCAGTAGTTCTCCGGGACTAGCGGGATCTTATACGCAGTATTTT.